These 29 T cell receptor beta chains were sequenced from one sample in a study of T cell changes during pregnancy in multiple sclerosis. Repertoires were generated with immunoSEQ multiplex PCR, while TCRdb's copy carries only in-frame clones and drops some. The data contain about 70,000 clones, roughly 94% of them singletons. Sequencing was performed on peripheral blood, taken in the third trimester of pregnancy. The receptors originated from a female donor with multiple sclerosis, enrolled in a pregnancy study.

The J gene is TRBJ2-3, the V gene TRBV9; 9 nucleotides align to TRBD2. V shed 7 bases, J shed 4 bases, and the junction held 7 bases outside the gene matches. From germline, CDR1 is SGDLS and CDR2 YYNGEE. The CDR3 extends over 14 amino acids. The CDR3 region is CASGTVAGADTQYF. The CDR3 region has the DNA TGTGCCAGCGGGACTGTAGCGGGGGCAGATACGCAGTATTTT.

The chain uses TRBV18 and TRBJ2-5; D remains unclear. Trimming stripped 9 bases from V and 5 bases from J, with 13 bases between. The CDR3 spans 12 residues. CDR1 KGHSH and CDR2 LQKENI come from the germline V gene. The CDR3 spells CASSESRETQYF. DNA of the CDR3: TGTGCCAGTTCCGAGTCCAGGGAGACCCAGTACTTC.

This clone was counted only a few times. This chain links TRBV7-2 with TRBJ2-7, with a possible D match to TRBD1 (5 bases). Germline V lookup: CDR1 SGHTA, CDR2 FQGNSA. V was clipped by 2 bases and J by 7 bases, with 9 bases between them. CDR3 length equals 12 residues. CDR3: CASSLQQGEQYF. CDR3 nucleotide sequence: TGTGCCAGCAGCTTACAGCAGGGAGAGCAGTACTTC.

The chain combines TRBV29-1 with TRBJ1-2, with D possibly matching TRBD1 (6 bases). This CDR3 has 11 residues. The V end was cut by 4 bases, the J end by 5 bases, with 8 bases between. In germline, CDR1 is SQVTM, CDR2 ANQGSEA. The CDR3 DNA sequence: TGCAGCGTTGTGGGGGCGTATGGCTACACCTTC. It translates to CSVVGAYGYTF.

V is TRBV19 and J is TRBJ1-4; no firm D call. This CDR3 contains 18 residues. The V and J ends lost 1 base and 5 bases respectively, with 20 bases between them. Germline V gene sequence: CDR1 LNHDA, CDR2 SQIVND (reference sequence). DNA of the CDR3: TGTGCCAGTAGTATAGCAGGCCAGGTAATTCGTCAGAATGAAAAACTGTTTTTT. This translates into CASSIAGQVIRQNEKLFF.

The chain carries TRBV7-2 and TRBJ1-6; a weak D match, TRBD1 (5 bases). Trimming pared 4 bases from V and 6 bases from J, leaving 16 bases between. Germline CDR1 and CDR2: SGHTA and FQGNSA. This CDR3 comprises 16 residues. The CDR3 sequence: CASSSVGLSGNSPLHF. CDR3 in DNA: TGTGCCAGCAGCTCCGTGGGACTTTCGGGTAATTCACCCCTCCACTTT.

The chain is built from TRBV7-9 and TRBJ1-6; 10 bases fit TRBD1. Per the germline V gene, CDR1 is SEHNR and CDR2 is FQNEAQ (reference sequence). Trimming cost V 7 bases and J 10 bases; bases outside gene matches: 7. CDR3 length: 14 residues. CDR3: CASTRQGAESPLHF. For the CDR3, the DNA is TGTGCCAGCACTCGACAGGGGGCGGAATCACCCCTCCACTTT. Full variable domain (remainder filled in from reference TRBV7-9 and TRBJ1-6): DTGVSQNPRHKITKRGQNVTFRCDPISEHNRLYWYRQTLGQGPEFLTYFQNEAQLEKSRLLSDRFSAERPKGSFSTLEIQRTEQGDSAMYLCASTRQGAESPLHFGNGTRLTVT.

This clone was detected once. V gene TRBV5-6 combines with J gene TRBJ2-7; possibly TRBD2 for D (5 bases). The CDR3 is made up of 14 amino acids. V lost 0 bases, J lost 3 bases, and 10 bases lay in between. Germline V gene sequence: CDR1 SGHDT, CDR2 YYEEEE. The CDR3 reads CASSLGRARYEQYF. As DNA, the CDR3 is TGTGCCAGCAGCTTGGGGCGGGCTCGCTACGAGCAGTACTTC.

The chain couples TRBV2 to TRBJ1-6; D is unclear. CDR1 and CDR2 (germline): SNHLY, FYNNEI. Trimming pared 0 bases from V and 10 bases from J, leaving 13 bases between. The CDR3 is made up of 15 amino acids. This CDR3 is CASSEAWASGSPLHF. The CDR3 DNA reads as TGTGCCAGCAGTGAAGCGTGGGCCTCGGGATCACCCCTCCACTTT.

This chain uses TRBV27 with TRBJ2-3; no reliable D call. Germline CDR1 reads MNHEY; CDR2 reads SMNVEV (reference sequence). The CDR3 sequence is 18 residues long. Trimming stripped 6 bases from V and 0 bases from J, with 22 bases between. The CDR3 DNA reads TGTGCCAGCAGCCATACCGTTTACAGATTCTCTAGCACAGATACGCAGTATTTT. Translating it yields CASSHTVYRFSSTDTQYF.

The V gene is TRBV6-6, the J gene TRBJ2-7; TRBD1 matches at 10 bases. With V trimmed by 6 bases and J by 5 bases, 13 bases remained unmatched. The CDR3 is made up of 16 amino acids. Germline V gene data show CDR1 as MNHNY and CDR2 as SVGAGI (reference sequence). CDR3 protein: CASSPLGGTGENEQYF. DNA of the CDR3: TGTGCCAGCAGCCCCCTAGGTGGGACAGGGGAGAACGAGCAGTACTTC.

The chain couples TRBV2 to TRBJ1-1; D not certain. The CDR3 spans 12 residues. V lost 3 bases and J lost 4, with 6 bases in between. Germline CDR1 SNHLY, CDR2 FYNNEI. CDR3 in amino acids: CASSDQRTEAFF. CDR3 coding DNA: TGTGCCAGCAGTGACCAGCGCACTGAAGCTTTCTTT.

The chain couples TRBV30 to TRBJ1-6, with D possibly matching TRBD1 (5 bases). Germline-derived CDR1 and CDR2 are GTSNPN and SVGIG (reference sequence). The V end lost 1 base, the J end lost 8 bases, and 21 bases lay between the germline ends. The CDR3 has 17 amino acids. The CDR3 sequence: CAWSGRANLGGDSPLHF. In nucleotides, the CDR3 is TGTGCCTGGAGTGGCCGGGCCAACCTCGGGGGGGATTCACCCCTCCACTTT.

This chain links TRBV7-7 with TRBJ2-1, with D uncertain. Trimming stripped 1 base from V and 2 bases from J, with 9 bases between. The CDR3 runs to 15 residues. Germline V gene lookup returns CDR1 SSHAT and CDR2 FNYEAQ (reference sequence). The CDR3 region is CASSLEANAYNEQFF. The DNA for the CDR3 is TGTGCCAGCAGCTTAGAAGCTAACGCCTACAATGAGCAGTTCTTC.

This chain connects TRBV29-1 to TRBJ1-4; D is possibly TRBD1 (6 bases). The V and J ends lost 5 bases and 4 bases respectively, with 14 bases between them. There are 14 residues in the CDR3. CDR1 SQVTM and CDR2 ANQGSEA come from the germline V gene. The CDR3 nucleotides are TGCAGCGTTCTTACAGGGAAGATTAATGAAAAACTGTTTTTT. This gives the protein CSVLTGKINEKLFF.

This clone was detected only once. The chain employs TRBV7-2 and TRBJ2-5, with D tentatively TRBD2 (6 bases). The V end lost 4 bases, the J end lost 5 bases, and 17 bases lay between the germline ends. Germline values: CDR1 SGHTA, CDR2 FQGNSA. The CDR3 extends over 15 amino acids. The CDR3 here is CASSSRLAGFETQYF. CDR3 in DNA: TGTGCCAGCAGCTCCAGACTTGCGGGGTTCGAGACCCAGTACTTC.

The gene calls are TRBV7-2 and TRBJ1-5; D perhaps matches TRBD1 (5 bases). The CDR3 spans 17 residues. The germline gives CDR1 SGHTA, CDR2 FQGNSA. V gave up 0 bases and J gave up 0 bases, with 12 bases separating them. The CDR3 DNA reads as TGTGCCAGCAGCTTAGCCGGGGGACCCTATAGCAATCAGCCCCAGCATTTT. This translates into CASSLAGGPYSNQPQHF.

This chain joins TRBV21-1 and TRBJ2-1; the table gives TRBD2 as D, unverified against the DNA. TRBV21-1 is assigned pseudogene status. The CDR3 is 19 residues long. The DNA for the CDR3 is TGTGCCAGCAACCCGACTAGCGGGGGGCCCTTTAGCTCCTACAATGAGCAGTTCTTC. Its protein product is CASNPTSGGPFSSYNEQFF.

The rearrangement uses TRBV2 and TRBJ1-3; 8 nucleotides agree with TRBD1. The germline gives CDR1 SNHLY, CDR2 FYNNEI. The CDR3 length is 15 residues. Germline trimming cut 7 bases from V and 4 bases from J; bases unmatched to any gene: 9. DNA of the CDR3: TGTGCCAGCACCGCGACAGGGGCAACGGGAAACACCATATATTTT. Its translation: CASTATGATGNTIYF.

The chain links TRBV30 to TRBJ1-2; 8 bases line up with TRBD1. The CDR3 totals 13 residues. Germline lookup yields CDR1 GTSNPN and CDR2 SVGIG (reference sequence). V shed 0 bases, J shed 6 bases, and the junction held 3 bases outside the gene matches. The CDR3 protein is CAWSVATGDGYTF. In DNA form, the CDR3 reads TGTGCCTGGAGTGTCGCGACAGGGGATGGCTACACCTTC. Filled out from reference TRBV30 and TRBJ1-2, the complete variable domain reads SQTIHQWPATLVQPVGSPLSLECTVEGTSNPNLYWYRQAAGRGLQLLFYSVGIGQISSEVPQNLSASRPQDRQFILSSKKLLLSDSGFYLCAWSVATGDGYTFGSGTRLTVV.

The chain recombines TRBV14 with TRBJ2-1; 8 bases are shared with TRBD2. The CDR3 runs 16 residues. Looked up from germline, CDR1 is SGHDN and CDR2 is FVKESK. The V segment lost 3 bases and the J segment 4 bases; nucleotides outside the gene matches: 8. The chain's CDR3 is CASSHLRGGRYNEQFF. Written as DNA, the CDR3 is TGTGCCAGCAGCCACCTTCGGGGGGGGCGATACAATGAGCAGTTCTTC. Based on the CDR3 plus reference TRBV14 and TRBJ2-1, the full variable domain is EAGVTQFPSHSVIEKGQTVTLRCDPISGHDNLYWYRRVMGKEIKFLLHFVKESKQDESGMPNNRFLAERTGGTYSTLKVQPAELEDSGVYFCASSHLRGGRYNEQFFGPGTRLTVL.

This chain links TRBV9 with TRBJ2-7, with D unresolved. V was trimmed by 0 bases and J by 2 bases, leaving 9 bases between them. CDR3 length: 14 residues. The germline CDR1 and CDR2 sequences are SGDLS and YYNGEE. The CDR3 DNA reads TGTGCCAGCAGCGTAGGTGGCCACACCTACGAGCAGTACTTC. Encoded protein: CASSVGGHTYEQYF.

The genes are TRBV5-4 and TRBJ1-4, with 8 bases aligning to TRBD1. Germline assignment: CDR1 SGHNT and CDR2 YYREEE (reference sequence). V shed 4 bases and J 4 bases; nucleotides not matched to a gene: 6. The length of the CDR3 is 15 residues. The CDR3 protein is CASSIRGPHNEKLFF. As DNA, the CDR3 is TGTGCCAGCAGCATCAGGGGGCCCCATAATGAAAAACTGTTTTTT.

CDR3 in amino acids: CASSLFHYSSQYF. The CDR3 nucleotides are TGTGCCAGCAGTTTATTTCACTACTCGTCCCAGTACTTC. This rearrangement joins TRBV27 to TRBJ2-5; D is unresolved. CDR3 length: 13 amino acids. V was pared by 1 base and J by 9 bases, with 12 bases between. The germline gives CDR1 MNHEY, CDR2 SMNVEV (reference sequence).

This clone was recorded only once. The chain joins TRBV28 to TRBJ1-5; D call uncertain. Germline CDR1 and CDR2: MDHEN and SYDVKM. This CDR3 has 17 amino acids. The V end was cut by 4 bases, the J end by 3 bases, with 19 bases between. The CDR3 spells CASSSIWEAGLNQPQHF. Written as DNA, the CDR3 is TGTGCCAGCAGTTCTATTTGGGAGGCCGGTCTCAATCAGCCCCAGCATTTT.

The chain uses TRBV19 and TRBJ2-1; possible D gene TRBD1, 9 bases. The CDR3 covers 16 residues. V was trimmed by 6 bases and J by 9 bases, leaving 24 bases between them. Germline CDR1 reads LNHDA; CDR2 reads SQIVND (reference sequence). The CDR3 DNA sequence: TGTGCCAGTAGGGATATAGCGGGACAGGGTAAAGGTGAGCAGTTCTTC. It yields the protein CASRDIAGQGKGEQFF.

This clone was seen a single time. The genes are TRBV5-6 and TRBJ1-2; D is possibly TRBD1 (6 bases). The CDR3 covers 16 residues. Germline V gene lookup returns CDR1 SGHDT and CDR2 YYEEEE. Trimming removed 0 bases at V and 3 bases at J, with 15 bases between. The CDR3 DNA reads TGTGCCAGCAGCTTGGCCGCAGGGGCGGTCTACTATGGCTACACCTTC. The encoded protein is CASSLAAGAVYYGYTF.

The DNA for the CDR3 is TGTGCCACCTGTATAAAACGACATTCGGAAGCTTTCTTT. Its translation is CATCIKRHSEAFF. V is TRBV27 and J is TRBJ1-1; D is uncertain. Trimming pared 10 bases from V and 8 bases from J, leaving 20 bases between. Germline V gives CDR1 MNHEY, CDR2 SMNVEV (reference sequence). There are 13 residues in the CDR3.

The rearrangement joins TRBV5-6 to TRBJ1-5; maybe TRBD1 (5 bases). V was cut by 2 bases and J by 4 bases, with 13 bases left in between. In germline, CDR1 is SGHDT, CDR2 YYEEEE. This CDR3 has 15 residues. The DNA for the CDR3 is TGTGCCAGCAGCTTAGCAGGGTGGCGGAATCAGCCCCAGCATTTT. It specifies CASSLAGWRNQPQHF.